The 23 T cell receptor beta chains presented below share a single source sample, sequenced in a study of blood T cell repertoires in COVID-19. Assay: immunoSEQ multiplex PCR; the TCRdb copy retains only in-frame clones and omits some. The sample shows tens of thousands of clones, about 87% of them seen only once. The sample consisted of peripheral blood. The receptors were gathered from a human donor in a cohort sampled during active COVID-19.

This rearrangement joins TRBV30 to TRBJ1-4; 7 positions match TRBD1. CDR3 length: 14 amino acids. Germline CDR1 is GTSNPN and CDR2 is SVGIG (reference sequence). V shed 1 base and J 4 bases; nucleotides not matched to a gene: 3. The CDR3 DNA sequence: TGTGCCTGGAGTGCGGACAGGAGTAATGAAAAACTGTTTTTT. Translated: CAWSADRSNEKLFF.

V is TRBV11-2 and J is TRBJ2-7; D remains unclear. Deletions cut 4 bases from V and 1 base from J, with 23 bases between. This CDR3 has 18 residues. CDR1 is SGHAT, CDR2 FQNNGV, per germline. CDR3 nucleotide sequence: TGTGCCAGCAGCTCGGTGCCTTTTCTCCCAACCCGTTCCTACGAGCAGTACTTC. Residues: CASSSVPFLPTRSYEQYF.

The V call is TRBV2, the J call TRBJ2-1, with TRBD2 matching over 7 bases. Germline V CDR1 and CDR2: SNHLY, FYNNEI. This CDR3 has 17 amino acids. Trimming cost V 2 bases and J 8 bases; bases outside gene matches: 15. The CDR3 DNA is TGTGCCAGCAGTGAAACCCTTCCGGGACTACCCTATGATGAGCAGTTCTTC. This sequence encodes CASSETLPGLPYDEQFF.

The chain combines TRBV5-6 with TRBJ2-3; 14 bases match TRBD2. The CDR3 runs 16 residues. Germline assignment: CDR1 SGHDT and CDR2 YYEEEE. Unmatched junction bases numbered 3, after V lost 3 bases and J lost 3 bases. CDR3 region: CASSSGLAGGTDTQYF. The CDR3 coding sequence is TGTGCCAGCAGCTCTGGACTAGCGGGAGGTACAGATACGCAGTATTTT.

The chain carries TRBV13 and TRBJ2-5; no definite D call. V lost 2 bases and J 2 bases, leaving 6 bases between the germline ends. Germline CDR1 PRHDT, CDR2 FYEKMQ (reference sequence). There are 13 residues in the CDR3. The CDR3 sequence: CASSLNSQETQYF. The CDR3 coding sequence is TGTGCCAGCAGCTTAAACTCTCAAGAGACCCAGTACTTC.

The CDR3 bases are TGCAGCGCGGGGCCCGGGACAGGGGTGGGGAATGAGCAGTTCTTC. The encoded protein is CSAGPGTGVGNEQFF. The chain recombines TRBV29-1 with TRBJ2-1, with TRBD1 matching over 10 bases. V shed 7 bases, J shed 7 bases, and the junction held 13 bases outside the gene matches. The CDR3 length is 15 residues. CDR1 and CDR2 from the germline V gene are SQVTM and ANQGSEA.

The chain is built from TRBV19 and TRBJ2-7, with 12 bases that match TRBD1. The trim removed 6 bases at V and 5 bases at J, leaving 11 bases unmatched. Germline V gene data show CDR1 as LNHDA and CDR2 as SQIVND (reference sequence). The length of the CDR3 is 16 residues. CDR3 protein: CASSPDRGTGGHEQYF. The CDR3 DNA reads TGTGCCAGTAGCCCGGATCGTGGGACAGGGGGCCACGAGCAGTACTTC.

This rearrangement joins TRBV6-4 to TRBJ2-3; D gene unclear. This CDR3 is built from 15 residues. CDR1 and CDR2 (germline): MRHNA, SNTAGT. V was clipped by 5 bases and J by 2 bases, with 14 bases between them. The CDR3 sequence is CASSRTNTYTDTQYF. The CDR3 coding sequence is TGTGCCAGCAGTCGCACCAACACATACACAGATACGCAGTATTTT.

The chain links TRBV27 to TRBJ2-7; 9 bases fit TRBD2. With V trimmed by 5 bases and J by 0 bases, 14 bases remained unmatched. CDR1 is MNHEY and CDR2 is SMNVEV in the germline V gene (reference sequence). CDR3 size: 18 residues. The CDR3 region is CASSPFPQTSGSSYEQYF. The CDR3 bases are TGTGCCAGCAGTCCGTTCCCCCAGACTAGCGGAAGCTCCTACGAGCAGTACTTC.

The chain recombines TRBV30 with TRBJ2-3, with 7 bases identical to TRBD1. Germline CDR1 and CDR2: GTSNPN and SVGIG (reference sequence). The CDR3 sequence is 13 residues long. V trimming: 7 bases; J trimming: 2 bases; junction bases outside the gene matches: 6. The CDR3 DNA follows: TGTGCCTCAAACAGGGGCAACACAGATACGCAGTATTTT. This sequence encodes CASNRGNTDTQYF. The variable domain in full, completed from reference TRBV30 and TRBJ2-3, reads SQTIHQWPATLVQPVGSPLSLECTVEGTSNPNLYWYRQAAGRGLQLLFYSVGIGQISSEVPQNLSASRPQDRQFILSSKKLLLSDSGFYLCASNRGNTDTQYFGPGTRLTVL.

This chain links TRBV11-2 with TRBJ2-4, with D unclear. V gave up 2 bases and J gave up 5 bases, with 4 bases separating them. Germline CDR1 SGHAT, CDR2 FQNNGV. The CDR3 has 12 residues. The CDR3 protein is CASSLFENIQYF. CDR3 nucleotides: TGTGCCAGCAGCTTATTCGAAAACATTCAGTACTTC. The complete variable domain, with remaining parts taken from reference TRBV11-2 and TRBJ2-4, reads EAGVAQSPRYKIIEKRQSVAFWCNPISGHATLYWYQQILGQGPKLLIQFQNNGVVDDSQLPKDRFSAERLKGVDSTLKIQPAKLEDSAVYLCASSLFENIQYFGAGTRLSVL.

The CDR3 sequence: CASSIAPAGGWETQYF. The CDR3 DNA reads as TGTGCCAGTAGTATAGCCCCGGCAGGGGGTTGGGAGACCCAGTACTTC. V gene TRBV19 combines with J gene TRBJ2-5, with TRBD1 matching over 7 bases. V lost 1 base and J lost 5; bases outside the gene matches: 10. CDR1 is LNHDA, CDR2 SQIVND, per germline (reference sequence). This CDR3 is built from 16 residues. Full variable domain (outside the CDR3, taken from reference TRBV19 and TRBJ2-5): DGGITQSPKYLFRKEGQNVTLSCEQNLNHDAMYWYRQDPGQGLRLIYYSQIVNDFQKGDIAEGYSVSREKKESFPLTVTSAQKNPTAFYLCASSIAPAGGWETQYFGPGTRLLVL.

The table lists this clone with a few counts. This chain links TRBV5-8 with TRBJ1-6, with D unresolved. This CDR3 is 13 amino acids long. Germline loops: CDR1 SGHTS, CDR2 YDEGEE. V was pared by 0 bases and J by 15 bases, with 13 bases between. CDR3 amino acids: CASSLAQPRGLHF. The DNA of the CDR3 is TGTGCCAGCAGCTTGGCGCAGCCCCGGGGCCTCCACTTT.

The chain employs TRBV27 and TRBJ2-3, with D possibly TRBD1 on 6 matching bases. CDR1 and CDR2 (germline): MNHEY, SMNVEV (reference sequence). The CDR3 contains 12 residues. V gave up 6 bases and J gave up 9 bases, with 13 bases separating them. The CDR3 here is CASRAQGATQYF. DNA for the CDR3: TGTGCCAGCAGGGCACAGGGTGCGACGCAGTATTTT.

The chain employs TRBV5-5 and TRBJ2-5, with TRBD1 matching 8 bases. Germline CDR1 reads SGHKS; CDR2 reads YYEKEE (reference sequence). The V gene end was trimmed by 2 bases and the J gene end by 5 bases; junction bases not matched to a gene: 5. This CDR3 spans 14 amino acids. The CDR3 sequence: CASSFRTGWETQYF. The DNA for the CDR3 is TGTGCCAGCAGCTTTAGGACAGGGTGGGAGACCCAGTACTTC.

The chain links TRBV19 to TRBJ2-5, with 10 bases identical to TRBD2. The V and J ends lost 3 bases and 2 bases, in that order; junction bases with no gene match: 6. Germline CDR1 reads LNHDA; CDR2 reads SQIVND (reference sequence). CDR3 length: 16 amino acids. CDR3 DNA sequence: TGTGCCAGTAGTATCGGAGCTAGCGGGGGACAAGAGACCCAGTACTTC. This sequence encodes CASSIGASGGQETQYF.

This clone was counted a single time. The V and J genes are TRBV2 and TRBJ1-4; the D gene is possibly TRBD1 (5 bases). This CDR3 comprises 13 residues. Germline CDR1 and CDR2: SNHLY and FYNNEI. V was cut by 2 bases and J by 5 bases, with 6 bases left in between. The CDR3 DNA is TGTGCCAGCAGTGAAAACAGGAATGAAAAACTGTTTTTT. It is translated as CASSENRNEKLFF.

This clone is medium-sized. V and J are TRBV4-1 and TRBJ2-1, with TRBD2 matching over 10 bases. This CDR3 has 15 residues. The trim removed 5 bases at V and 10 bases at J, leaving 11 bases unmatched. Germline V gives CDR1 MGHRA, CDR2 YSYEKL. For the CDR3, the DNA is TGCGCCAGCAGCTCCTGGCTAGCGGGGGATCGGGAGCAGTTCTTC. This sequence encodes CASSSWLAGDREQFF.

The sample holds a few counts of this clone. J is TRBJ1-3 and V is TRBV11-2; 8 positions match TRBD1. V was pared by 5 bases and J by 6 bases, with 9 bases of the junction left unmatched. Per the germline V gene, CDR1 is SGHAT and CDR2 is FQNNGV. This CDR3 is 15 amino acids long. The CDR3 is CASSPRQGAANTIYF. Here the CDR3 DNA reads TGTGCCAGCAGCCCAAGGCAGGGGGCCGCAAACACCATATATTTT.

This chain joins TRBV5-1 and TRBJ2-5, with D perhaps TRBD2 (6 bases). The V end lost 1 base, the J end lost 4 bases, and 14 bases lay between the germline ends. The germline CDR1 and CDR2 sequences are SGHRS and YFSETQ. CDR3 length: 15 residues. CDR3: CASSLMPGLGETQYF. The CDR3 coding sequence is TGCGCCAGCAGCTTGATGCCGGGACTGGGAGAGACCCAGTACTTC. The whole variable domain, remainder taken from reference TRBV5-1 and TRBJ2-5, is KAGVTQTPRYLIKTRGQQVTLSCSPISGHRSVSWYQQTPGQGLQFLFEYFSETQRNKGNFPGRFSGRQFSNSRSEMNVSTLELGDSALYLCASSLMPGLGETQYFGPGTRLLVL.

This sequence joins TRBV7-2 and TRBJ2-5; tentative D call: TRBD1 (5 bases). Trimming removed 6 bases from V and 5 bases from J, with 7 bases in between. Germline lookup yields CDR1 SGHTA and CDR2 FQGNSA. The CDR3 totals 11 residues. CDR3 amino acids: CASRSGETQYF. CDR3 bases: TGTGCCAGCAGATCAGGGGAGACCCAGTACTTC.

CDR3 DNA sequence: TGTGCCACCAGCAGAGACAACTCTGGGGCCAACGTCCTGACTTTC. Its protein is CATSRDNSGANVLTF. The chain has TRBV15 and TRBJ2-6; no firm D call. CDR1 and CDR2 (germline): LNHNV, YYDKDF (reference sequence). V was pared by 0 bases and J by 0 bases, with 3 bases between. The CDR3 runs to 15 residues.

The genes are TRBV13 and TRBJ2-7, with 13 positions matching TRBD2. The CDR3 consists of 18 residues. Germline assignment: CDR1 PRHDT and CDR2 FYEKMQ (reference sequence). J was trimmed by 4 bases and V by 4 bases; bases with no gene match: 13. The CDR3 DNA reads as TGTGCCAGCAGCTCGGGCCTAGGACTAGCGGGAGAAGTGTACGAGCAGTACTTC. Translated, it gives CASSSGLGLAGEVYEQYF.